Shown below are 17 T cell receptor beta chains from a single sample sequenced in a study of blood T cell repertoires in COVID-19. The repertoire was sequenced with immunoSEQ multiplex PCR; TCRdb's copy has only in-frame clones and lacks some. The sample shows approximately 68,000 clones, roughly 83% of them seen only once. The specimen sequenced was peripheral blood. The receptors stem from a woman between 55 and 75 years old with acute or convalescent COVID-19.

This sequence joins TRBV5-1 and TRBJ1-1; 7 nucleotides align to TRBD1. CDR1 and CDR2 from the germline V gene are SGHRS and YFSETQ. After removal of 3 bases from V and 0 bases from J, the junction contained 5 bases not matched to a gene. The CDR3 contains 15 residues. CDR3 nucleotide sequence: TGCGCCAGCAGCTCCTTGGGACAGATGAACACTGAAGCTTTCTTT. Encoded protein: CASSSLGQMNTEAFF.

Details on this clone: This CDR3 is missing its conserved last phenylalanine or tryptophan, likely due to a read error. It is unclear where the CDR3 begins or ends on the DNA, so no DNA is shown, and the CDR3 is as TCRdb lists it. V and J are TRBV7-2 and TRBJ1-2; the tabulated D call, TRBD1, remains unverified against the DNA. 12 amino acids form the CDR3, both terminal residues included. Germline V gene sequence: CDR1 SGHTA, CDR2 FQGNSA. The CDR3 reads CASSLMRGRIYI.

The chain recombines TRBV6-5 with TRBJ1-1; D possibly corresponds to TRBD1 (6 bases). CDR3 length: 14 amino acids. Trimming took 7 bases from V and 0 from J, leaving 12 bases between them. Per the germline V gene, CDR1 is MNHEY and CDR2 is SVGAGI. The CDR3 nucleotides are TGTGCCAGCATCGAAGGACAGTTGAACACTGAAGCTTTCTTT. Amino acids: CASIEGQLNTEAFF.

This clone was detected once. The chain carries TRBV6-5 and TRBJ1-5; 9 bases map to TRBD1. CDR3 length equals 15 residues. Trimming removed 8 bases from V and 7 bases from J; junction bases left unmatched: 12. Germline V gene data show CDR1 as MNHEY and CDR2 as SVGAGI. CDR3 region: CASVRTGQGQQPQHF. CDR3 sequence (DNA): TGTGCCAGCGTACGGACGGGACAGGGCCAACAGCCCCAGCATTTT.

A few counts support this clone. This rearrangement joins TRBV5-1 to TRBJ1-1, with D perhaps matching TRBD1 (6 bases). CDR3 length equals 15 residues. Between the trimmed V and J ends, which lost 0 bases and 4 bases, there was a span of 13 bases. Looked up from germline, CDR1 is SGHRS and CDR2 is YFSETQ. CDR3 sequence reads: CASSLVGRGSTEAFF. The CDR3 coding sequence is TGCGCCAGCAGCTTGGTGGGGAGGGGGAGCACTGAAGCTTTCTTT.

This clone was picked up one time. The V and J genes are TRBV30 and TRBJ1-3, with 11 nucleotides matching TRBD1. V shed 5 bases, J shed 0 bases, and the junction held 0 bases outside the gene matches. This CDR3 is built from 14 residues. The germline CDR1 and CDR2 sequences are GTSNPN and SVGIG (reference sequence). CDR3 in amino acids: CAWGTGGSGNTIYF. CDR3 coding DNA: TGTGCCTGGGGGACAGGGGGCTCTGGAAACACCATATATTTT.

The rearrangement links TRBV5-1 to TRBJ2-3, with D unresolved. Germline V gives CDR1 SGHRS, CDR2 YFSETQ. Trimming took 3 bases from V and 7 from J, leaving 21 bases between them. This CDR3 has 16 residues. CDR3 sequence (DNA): TGCGCCAGCAGCTCGAATAGCCAACCACGTTACCATACGCAGTATTTT. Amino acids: CASSSNSQPRYHTQYF.

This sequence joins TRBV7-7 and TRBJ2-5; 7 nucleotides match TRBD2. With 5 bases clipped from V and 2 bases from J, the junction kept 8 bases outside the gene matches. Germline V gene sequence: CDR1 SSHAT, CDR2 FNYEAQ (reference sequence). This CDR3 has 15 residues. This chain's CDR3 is CASSPRGGTQETQYF. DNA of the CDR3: TGTGCCAGCAGCCCTCGCGGGGGAACTCAAGAGACCCAGTACTTC.

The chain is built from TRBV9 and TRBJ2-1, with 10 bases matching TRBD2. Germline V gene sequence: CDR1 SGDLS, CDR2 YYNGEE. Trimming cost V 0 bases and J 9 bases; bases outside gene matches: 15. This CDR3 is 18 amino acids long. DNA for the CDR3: TGTGCCAGCAGCGTAGTCCCAGGATCGAGCGGGGGGGCCGTTGAGCAGTTCTTC. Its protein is CASSVVPGSSGGAVEQFF.

The CDR3 sequence is CASSLSTNMNTEAFF. The CDR3, as DNA: TGTGCCAGCAGCTTGAGTACTAACATGAACACTGAAGCTTTCTTT. This chain links TRBV11-2 with TRBJ1-1; unclear D gene. Trimming pared 3 bases from V and 0 bases from J, leaving 11 bases between. From germline, CDR1 is SGHAT and CDR2 FQNNGV. The CDR3 loop spans 15 amino acids.

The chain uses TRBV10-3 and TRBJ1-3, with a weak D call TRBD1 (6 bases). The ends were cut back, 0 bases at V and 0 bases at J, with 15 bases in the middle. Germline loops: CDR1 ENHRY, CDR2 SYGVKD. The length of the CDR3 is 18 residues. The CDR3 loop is CAISESGRGASSGNTIYF. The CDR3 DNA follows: TGTGCCATCAGTGAGTCGGGGCGGGGGGCGAGCTCTGGAAACACCATATATTTT.

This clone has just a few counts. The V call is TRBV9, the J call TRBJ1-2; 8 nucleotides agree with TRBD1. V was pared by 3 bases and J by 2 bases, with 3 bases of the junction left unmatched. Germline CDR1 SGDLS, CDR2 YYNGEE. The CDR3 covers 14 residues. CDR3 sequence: CASSGTGKNYGYTF. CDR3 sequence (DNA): TGTGCCAGCAGCGGGACAGGGAAGAACTATGGCTACACCTTC.

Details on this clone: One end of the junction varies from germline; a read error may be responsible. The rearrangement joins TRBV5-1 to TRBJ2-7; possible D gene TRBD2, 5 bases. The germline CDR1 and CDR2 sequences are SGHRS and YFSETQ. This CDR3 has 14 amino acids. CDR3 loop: CASSLLEGSDEQYF. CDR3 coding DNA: TGCGCCAGCAGCCTCCTAGAGGGCTCCGACGAGCAGTACTTC.

The CDR3 here is CAWSAEPTLYGYTF. The CDR3 bases are TGTGCCTGGAGTGCGGAGCCCACGCTCTATGGCTACACCTTC. V gene TRBV30 combines with J gene TRBJ1-2; D not certain. Germline loops: CDR1 GTSNPN, CDR2 SVGIG (reference sequence). The CDR3 runs to 14 residues. V dropped 1 base and J dropped 4 bases, with 13 bases sitting between them. The full variable domain, with the rest looked up from reference TRBV30 and TRBJ1-2, is SQTIHQWPATLVQPVGSPLSLECTVEGTSNPNLYWYRQAAGRGLQLLFYSVGIGQISSEVPQNLSASRPQDRQFILSSKKLLLSDSGFYLCAWSAEPTLYGYTFGSGTRLTVV.

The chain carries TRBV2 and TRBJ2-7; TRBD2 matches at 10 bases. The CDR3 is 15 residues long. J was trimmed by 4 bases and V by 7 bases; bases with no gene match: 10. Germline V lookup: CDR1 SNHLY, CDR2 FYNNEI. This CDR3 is CASTFLAGGGYEQYF. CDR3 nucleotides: TGTGCCAGCACCTTTTTAGCGGGGGGAGGGTACGAGCAGTACTTC.

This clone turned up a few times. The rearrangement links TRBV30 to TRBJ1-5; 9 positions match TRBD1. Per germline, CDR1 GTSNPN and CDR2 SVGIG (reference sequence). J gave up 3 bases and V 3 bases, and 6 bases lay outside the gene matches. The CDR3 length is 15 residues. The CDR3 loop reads CAWSLGQGTNQPQHF. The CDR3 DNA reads TGTGCCTGGAGCCTCGGACAGGGGACCAATCAGCCCCAGCATTTT.

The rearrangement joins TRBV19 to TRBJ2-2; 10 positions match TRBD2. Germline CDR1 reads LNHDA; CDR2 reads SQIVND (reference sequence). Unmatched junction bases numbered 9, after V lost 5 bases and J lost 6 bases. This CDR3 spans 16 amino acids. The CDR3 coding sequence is TGTGCCAGTAGTGGGACAGTAGCGGGGGGCTCCGGGGAGCTGTTTTTT. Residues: CASSGTVAGGSGELFF.